These T cell receptor beta chains were read from a single sample in a study of Graves' ophthalmopathy and Graves' hyperthyroidism. TCRdb fed the multiplex PCR reads into MiXCR, producing one record per CDR3 protein. Among about 620,000 distinct CDR3 sequences listed, about a fifth were seen once. The sequenced material came from peripheral blood. All receptors come from a woman aged 18-29 years with stable Graves' hyperthyroidism. Some clones in this sample may be carry-over from other donors' samples. CDR3s include the opening cysteine and the closing phenylalanine or tryptophan. The D gene is left open where the match is weak. Not all rows give a size; the values are once, few, many and, for expanded clones, a class.

j_call	clone_size	d_call	v_call	cdr3_nt	cdr3_aa
TRBJ2-7	many	.	TRBV12-3/TRBV12-4	TGTGCCAGCAGTCCCCAGGGGGGGGTTTTTATCTACGAGCAGTACTTC	CASSPQGGVFIYEQYF
TRBJ1-1	many	.	TRBV5-1	TGCGCCAGCAGCTTGGACACCCTGAACACTGAAGCTTTCTTT	CASSLDTLNTEAFF
TRBJ1-2	many	TRBD1	TRBV3-1	TGTGCCAGCAGCCAAAACAGGGGAGCTGCCTATGGCTACACCTTC	CASSQNRGAAYGYTF
TRBJ1-1	.	.	TRBV7-9	TGTGCCAGCAGCACCTCCGGGACTAGCCCTGAAGCTTTCTTT	CASSTSGTSPEAFF
TRBJ1-5	.	.	TRBV18	TGTGCCAGCTCACCATCGATCATACAGGTTACTAGCAATCAGCCCCAGCATTTT	CASSPSIIQVTSNQPQHF
TRBJ2-5	few	TRBD1	TRBV12-3/TRBV12-4	TGTGCCAGCAGTCCCCTGGACAGGGGTCTGAAAGAGACCCAGTACTTC	CASSPLDRGLKETQYF
TRBJ2-7	many	.	TRBV20-1	TGCAGTGCTAGGTTGAGGGGACACTACGAGCAGTACTTC	CSARLRGHYEQYF
TRBJ1-1	.	.	TRBV7-3	TGTGCCAGCAGCACCAATGCTGGGAGCACTGAAGCTTTCTTT	CASSTNAGSTEAFF
TRBJ1-2	.	.	TRBV12-3/TRBV12-4	TGTGCCAGCAGTTTCCGACCACAAGCAGACTACACCTTC	CASSFRPQADYTF
TRBJ1-1	many	TRBD1	TRBV12-3/TRBV12-4	TGTGCCAGCCTACAGGGGCCCTCCCGCTTGGGAGCTTTCTTT	CASLQGPSRLGAFF
TRBJ2-2	.	.	TRBV15	TGTGCCACCAGCAGAGACCTAGGACAGAACACCGGGGAGCTGTTTTTT	CATSRDLGQNTGELFF
TRBJ1-3	many	.	TRBV7-3	TGTGCCAGCAGCTTAGACAGCCTTGGAAACACCATATATTTT	CASSLDSLGNTIYF
TRBJ1-2	few	.	TRBV12-3/TRBV12-4	TGTGCCAGCAGTTTGTCCAGGGACTATGGCTACACCTTC	CASSLSRDYGYTF
TRBJ2-2	.	.	TRBV3-1	TGTGCCAGCAGCCAAGAGGTCGGGGAGCTGTTTTTT	CASSQEVGELFF
TRBJ2-7	many	.	TRBV7-2	TGTGCCAGCAGCCCAGTGGGGACCACCGGCCTTGGGCAGTACTTC	CASSPVGTTGLGQYF
TRBJ2-2	many	TRBD1	TRBV12-3/TRBV12-4	TGTGCCAGCAGTCATACAGGGGGCGGGGAGGAGCTGTTTTTT	CASSHTGGGEELFF
TRBJ2-7	many	TRBD2	TRBV6-1	TGTGCCAGCAGGGGAAGCGGGGACCCCTACGAGCAGTACTTC	CASRGSGDPYEQYF
TRBJ2-7	many	.	TRBV4-2	TGTGCCAGCAGCCAACAGGGGAGCTACGAGCAGTACTTC	CASSQQGSYEQYF
TRBJ1-1	many	.	TRBV20-1	TGCAGTGCTAGCGGGGTTATGAACACTGAAGCTTTCTTT	CSASGVMNTEAFF
TRBJ2-2	many	.	TRBV27	TGTGCCAGCATGCGGGGGCAAACCGGGGAGCTGTTTTTT	CASMRGQTGELFF
TRBJ2-3	.	.	TRBV12-3/TRBV12-4	TGTGCCAGCAGTTTCCCGGACGACCATGAAGGCACAGATACGCAGTATTTT	CASSFPDDHEGTDTQYF
TRBJ1-1	.	.	TRBV20-1	TGCAGTGCTAGACTGAGGGTGAACACTGAAGCTTTCTTT	CSARLRVNTEAFF